The 12 T cell receptor beta chains given below trace back to one sample, sequenced in a study of T cell repertoires in cytomegalovirus infection. TCRdb re-called the reads through MiXCR, storing one row per CDR3 protein. This sample has nearly 450,000 distinct CDR3 sequences, with roughly 30% found just once. The specimen was PBMCs. These receptors were taken from a human donor in good health (CMV status not recorded). Some clones in this sample may be carry-over from other donors' samples.

This clonotype was seen a handful of times. This chain uses TRBV6-1 with TRBJ1-4, with D possibly being TRBD1 (6 bases). The germline V gene has CDR1 MNHNS and CDR2 SASEGT. V was trimmed by 5 bases and J by 8 bases, leaving 9 bases between them. This CDR3 has 12 residues. The CDR3 bases are TGTGCCAGCAGTAGGGGGGACGAAAAACTGTTTTTT. Translated: CASSRGDEKLFF.

This clonotype was recorded a few times. J is TRBJ1-1 and V is TRBV6-1; 7 positions match TRBD1. Germline V gene sequence: CDR1 MNHNS, CDR2 SASEGT. Germline trimming cut 5 bases from V and 5 bases from J; bases unmatched to any gene: 14. This CDR3 comprises 16 residues. CDR3 protein: CASSRQGTRGRTEAFF. For the CDR3, the DNA is TGTGCCAGCAGTCGACAGGGAACGAGGGGAAGGACTGAAGCTTTCTTT.

This clonotype occurred many times. This chain connects TRBV7-6 to TRBJ1-1; 8 nucleotides line up with TRBD1. The CDR3 totals 19 residues. V trimming: 4 bases; J trimming: 6 bases; junction bases outside the gene matches: 22. Germline assignment: CDR1 SGHVS and CDR2 FNYEAQ. The CDR3 coding sequence is TGTGCCAGCAGCTCGTCTTCAGGCGGACAGGGAGCTTTTATCGCTGAAGCTTTCTTT. It is translated as CASSSSSGGQGAFIAEAFF.

This clonotype was seen a few times. The chain has TRBV11-2 and TRBJ2-3; TRBD2 aligns across 12 bases. V gave up 6 bases and J gave up 1 base; unmatched junction bases: 8. CDR1 is SGHAT, CDR2 FQNNGV, per germline. The CDR3 consists of 17 residues. In DNA, the CDR3 is TGTGCCAGCAGACTAGCGGGGGGTCCAAGAGGCACAGATACGCAGTATTTT. Translation gives CASRLAGGPRGTDTQYF.

This clonotype was observed a few times. The chain recombines TRBV6-1 with TRBJ2-1; 7 nucleotides match TRBD1. The ends lost 6 bases at V and 1 base at J; junction bases unmatched: 6. The CDR3 is 15 residues long. Germline CDR1 is MNHNS and CDR2 is SASEGT. Written as DNA, the CDR3 is TGTGCCAGCAGGGACCGGGACAGTTCCTACAATGAGCAGTTCTTC. Translation: CASRDRDSSYNEQFF.

CDR3 sequence (DNA): TGTGCCAGCAAAAGGGGGAATACTGGGTCCACTGAAGCTTTCTTT. It is translated as CASKRGNTGSTEAFF. This rearrangement joins TRBV27 to TRBJ1-1, with D perhaps matching TRBD1 (6 bases). Trimming shortened V by 7 bases and J by 4 bases, and 19 bases separated the two germline ends. The CDR3 consists of 15 residues. The germline gives CDR1 MNHEY, CDR2 SMNVEV (reference sequence).

This clonotype was found a few times. The V gene is TRBV20-1, the J gene TRBJ1-5, with D perhaps TRBD1 (5 bases). V was trimmed by 6 bases and J by 6 bases, leaving 18 bases between them. There are 14 residues in the CDR3. CDR1 is DFQATT and CDR2 is SNEGSKA in the germline V gene (reference sequence). For the CDR3, the DNA is TGCAGTGCCCGGACCTGGGGGGTCGGTCAGCCCCAGCATTTT. As protein: CSARTWGVGQPQHF.

In this sample, this clonotype turned up a few times. The chain recombines TRBV7-2 with TRBJ1-6; the D gene is possibly TRBD1 (5 bases). CDR3 length: 20 amino acids. CDR1 is SGHTA and CDR2 is FQGNSA in the germline V gene. The V gene lost 5 bases and the J gene lost 0 bases, with 23 bases spanning the gap. DNA for the CDR3: TGTGCCAGCAGCCCCCACGGCAGGGAGAGCCTTAGCTCCTATAATTCACCCCTCCACTTT. Translation: CASSPHGRESLSSYNSPLHF.

This clonotype showed up many times. V gene TRBV7-2 combines with J gene TRBJ1-1; D uncertain. V lost 2 bases and J lost 0, with 13 bases in between. The germline CDR1 and CDR2 sequences are SGHTA and FQGNSA. The CDR3 is 16 residues long. The DNA for the CDR3 is TGTGCCAGCAGCTTATTGTGGATCTTCTTGAACACTGAAGCTTTCTTT. As protein: CASSLLWIFLNTEAFF.

Only a few counts were recorded for this clonotype. The rearrangement uses TRBV12-3 or TRBV12-4 and TRBJ2-3, with 9 bases identical to TRBD1. The V and J ends lost 7 bases and 1 base, in that order; junction bases with no gene match: 12. The CDR3 has 17 residues. The CDR3 nucleotides read TGTGCCAGCAAGCGGACAGGGGTTCTTCCTGGCACAGATACGCAGTATTTT. This sequence encodes CASKRTGVLPGTDTQYF.

Of note for this clonotype: A much larger clonotype is one base distant, so this may be a read error. V usage is TRBV11-2 and J usage is TRBJ2-5; 7 bases match TRBD1. The V segment lost 7 bases and the J segment 8 bases; nucleotides outside the gene matches: 19. This CDR3 spans 16 amino acids. From germline, CDR1 is SGHAT and CDR2 FQNNGV. The CDR3 sequence: CASIPMTGPTIDTQYF. CDR3 DNA sequence: TGTGCCAGCATCCCTATGACAGGGCCGACAATAGATACCCAGTACTTC. Combining the CDR3 with reference TRBV11-2 and TRBJ2-5 gives the whole variable domain EAGVAQSPRYKIIEKRQSVAFWCNPISGHATLYWYQQILGQGPKLLIQFQNNGVVDDSQLPKDRFSAERLKGVDSTLKIQPAKLEDSAVYLCASIPMTGPTIDTQYFGPGTRLLVL.

In this sample, this clonotype turned up a few times. The rearrangement links TRBV6-2 or TRBV6-3 to TRBJ2-2; weak D call: TRBD2 (6 bases). This CDR3 spans 15 amino acids. The V end lost 2 bases, the J end lost 4 bases, and 11 bases lay between the germline ends. Germline V gene data show CDR1 as MNHEY and CDR2 as SVGEGT. The CDR3 sequence: CASSYPRGSTGELFF. The CDR3 region has the DNA TGTGCCAGCAGTTACCCCCGGGGGAGCACCGGGGAGCTGTTTTTT.